The T cell receptor (beta chain) under discussion was sequenced for a study of vaccination and CD4 T cells after COVID-19 (dated by TCRdb to between 2021 and 2022). Notes on the research overall: The convalescent cohort included six males and four females, with two Hispanic individuals, seven Caucasians, two Asians and one multiracial person. Participants got two doses of the Pfizer-BioNTech BNT162b2 vaccine (n=8) or two doses of the Moderna mRNA-1273 vaccine (n=2). Post-COVID blood samples were collected from convalescent patients a median of around 96 days after diagnosis, with a range of about 30 to 161 days. Post-vaccine blood samples were taken a median of approximately 76 days after the second vaccine dose, with a range of roughly 13 to 250 days. Overlapping spike peptide pools from SARS-CoV-2 and from the common cold coronaviruses HCoV-NL63, HCoV-OC43 and HCoV-229E were used as culture stimuli. Control cultures received a CEFX viral epitope pool as the positive control, an HIV-1 Nef peptide pool as the negative control, or no peptide. In 9 to 11 COVID-19 convalescent patients and several infection-naive healthy vaccine recipients, researchers compared the spike-specific CD4+ TCR repertoire from before mRNA vaccination with the repertoire from after. In an earlier paper using these donors, memory CD4+ T cell crossreactivity between SARS-CoV-2 and common cold coronavirus spike proteins was assessed at the TCR clonotype level.

The investigation overall reported the following: The median count of SARS-CoV-2-reactive clonotypes went up from roughly 21 after infection to approximately 40 after vaccination, although the change was not significant. Nearly all vaccine-specific clones in convalescent patients (304 of 307) were mono-reactive for SARS-CoV-2 spike rather than cross-reactive with common cold coronaviruses. Among the post-vaccine SARS-CoV-2-reactive clones in convalescent patients, a median around 90% showed up only after vaccination, which suggests vaccine-specific priming. The study included relatively few convalescent patients and did not analyze early timepoints after natural infection.

Turning to this clonotype: Its binding antigen is unknown. Base qualities are not at hand, and no much larger clone is one base apart.

The treatment or condition label here, explained by the study, means: roughly ten-day PBMC culture with coronavirus spike peptide pools or control peptides (ViraFEST assay). CD4+ T cells from unexposed donors were collected before the COVID-19 pandemic (2011-2018). The ViraFEST assay was used in the study, in which antigen-specific T cells were expanded with peptide pools and expanded clonotypes were subsequently identified by TCR sequencing. Each well held 1.5 million to 2.5 million PBMCs cultured with roughly 10 ug/ml peptide pools in IMDM containing around 5% human AB serum and approximately 10 IU/ml IL-2. On days 3 and 7, half of the culture medium was replaced with fresh IL-2-containing medium. CD4+ T cells were isolated after approximately ten days of culture through negative selection using the EasySep CD4+ T cell isolation kit. As far as cell numbers permitted, CD4+ T cells from unexposed donors were tested for reactivity against SARS-CoV-2 S and N as well as four spike pools from common cold coronaviruses. PBMCs were separated from whole blood using Ficoll-Paque Plus gradient centrifugation and then either used fresh or cryopreserved at -140C. Triplicate wells were generally used for each culture condition. Leukapheresis product for the unexposed donors was purchased commercially.

Preparation of the library involved PCR. DNA from cultured CD4+ T cells was subjected to TCR sequencing with the Oncomine TCR Beta short-read assay at the Johns Hopkins FTIC core. The QIAamp micro DNA kit was used to extract genomic DNA from the cultured CD4+ T cells. Oncomine TCR Beta libraries from cultured CD4+ T cells were pooled with unique dual indexes and sequenced on an Illumina iSeq 100. As for how the authors treated the data: Non-productive sequences were filtered out, and CDR3s that did not start with C, did not end with F or W, or were shorter than 7 amino acids were discarded. Antigen-specific clonotypes were identified with the MANAFEST web application by comparing peptide-stimulated wells with reference and other culture wells. For a clone to be called positive, the clone needed an FDR below 0.05, an odds ratio above 5, and a productive frequency above 0.1% in at least two of three replicate wells. Cross-reactive clonotypes were defined as significantly expanded in both SARS-CoV-2 spike wells and at least one common cold coronavirus spike condition. CDR3 homology was assessed with Levenshtein distances (stringdist) and unrooted phylogenetic trees (ape) in R version 3.6.1. The public sequencing data were trimmed at Q25 with fastp and processed into clonotypes with MiXCR by TCRdb, which kept only in-frame beta chains. Each record represents a unique CDR3 protein, reported with the most common genes and DNA among its rows. The V and J calls come from TCRdb's annotation, not from the publication. The table for this sample lists about 7,400 distinct CDR3 sequences; around 53% of them were counted only once. Of the sample, over 15% is held by the ten largest clones.

Sequencing was carried out using CD4+ T cells from blood, cultured in vitro. The sequence came from a human donor in good health.

The DNA sequence is TGTGCCAGCACCCCGACAGAATTCTATGGCTACACCTTC. The resulting protein is CASTPTEFYGYTF. The chain was built from TRBV6-2 or TRBV6-3 and TRBJ1-2; a weak D assignment points to TRBD1 (5 bases agree). There are 13 amino acids in the CDR3, from cysteine to phenylalanine inclusive. The sequence is cut down to CDR3 DNA, 39 bases in frame from base 1. The germline V gene gives CDR1 as MNHEY and CDR2 as SVGEGT. Relative to germline, V is 7 bases shorter and J is 4 bases shorter, with 13 bases between their ends.